Many counts were recorded for the clone carrying this TCR beta chain. Documented time point: persistent/refractory GD, antithyroid drugs over 5 years with positive TRAb. Researchers made the TCR library from RNA that was extracted from PBMCs. The germline gives CDR1 SNHLY, CDR2 FYNNEI. CDR3 size: 14 residues. The V end lost 6 bases, the J end lost 3 bases, and 14 bases lay between the germline ends. This sample was taken from a study of regulatory T cells in long-lasting Graves disease. Construction of the TCR beta libraries employed iRepertoire HTBI primers in conjunction with Arm-PCR of CDR3 regions. TCRdb itself ran the multiplex PCR reads through MiXCR, one entry per CDR3 protein. The sample holds approximately 500,000 distinct CDR3 sequences, about a fifth seen once.

The material sequenced was peripheral blood mononuclear cells (PBMCs), taken when the disease was refractory, from a patient treated with antithyroid drugs. The source is a female donor with Graves disease. The chain carries TRBV2 and TRBJ1-1; D ambiguous. CDR3 loop: CASRPHPFDTEAFF. DNA for the CDR3: TGTGCCAGCAGACCTCATCCGTTTGACACTGAAGCTTTCTTT.